This T cell receptor beta chain was sequenced in a study of blood T cells in healthy people across ages. Study summary: The template switching approach captured approximately one barcoded beta molecule for every two T cells.

General study points: There were more naive CD4+ cells and higher diversity in long-lived donors than in aged donors.

There are 16 residues in the CDR3. With 2 bases removed from V and 4 bases from J, the gap between germline ends came to 15 bases. CDR1 and CDR2 (germline): MNHEY, SVGAGI. Healthy Caucasians from Russia aged roughly 6 to 95 served as donors. As regards this clonotype: Its target is unknown.

It was with a sample-barcoded 5' primer and a J-beta primer mix that a second PCR of roughly 7 to 12 cycles was run. Every single cDNA molecule received a tag from a template-switch adaptor with 12 random nucleotides. TCRdb passed the 5' RACE reads through MiXCR, listing each CDR3 protein once. The sample has 1.5 million to 2 million distinct CDR3 sequences; 49% are singletons. V and J are TRBV6-5 and TRBJ1-5; D uncertain. The sequence was collected from a woman between 35 and 50 years old in good health. Material: blood. CDR3 sequence reads: CASSYPRRGLNQPQHF. Here the CDR3 DNA reads TGTGCCAGCAGTTACCCACGCAGAGGGTTGAATCAGCCCCAGCATTTT.